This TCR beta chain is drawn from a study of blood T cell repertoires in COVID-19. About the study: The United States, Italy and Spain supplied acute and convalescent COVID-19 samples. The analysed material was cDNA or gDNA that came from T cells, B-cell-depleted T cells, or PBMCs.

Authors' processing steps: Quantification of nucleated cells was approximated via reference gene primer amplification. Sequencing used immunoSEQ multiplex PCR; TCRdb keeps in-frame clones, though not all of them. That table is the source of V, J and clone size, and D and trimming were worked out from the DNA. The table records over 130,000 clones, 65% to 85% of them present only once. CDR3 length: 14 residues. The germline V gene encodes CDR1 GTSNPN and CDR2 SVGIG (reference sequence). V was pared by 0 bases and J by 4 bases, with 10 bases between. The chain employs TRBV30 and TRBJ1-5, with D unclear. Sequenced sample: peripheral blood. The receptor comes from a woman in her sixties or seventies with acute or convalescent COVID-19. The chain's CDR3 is CAWSVSGLNQPQHF. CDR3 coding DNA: TGTGCCTGGAGTGTTTCCGGACTTAATCAGCCCCAGCATTTT.